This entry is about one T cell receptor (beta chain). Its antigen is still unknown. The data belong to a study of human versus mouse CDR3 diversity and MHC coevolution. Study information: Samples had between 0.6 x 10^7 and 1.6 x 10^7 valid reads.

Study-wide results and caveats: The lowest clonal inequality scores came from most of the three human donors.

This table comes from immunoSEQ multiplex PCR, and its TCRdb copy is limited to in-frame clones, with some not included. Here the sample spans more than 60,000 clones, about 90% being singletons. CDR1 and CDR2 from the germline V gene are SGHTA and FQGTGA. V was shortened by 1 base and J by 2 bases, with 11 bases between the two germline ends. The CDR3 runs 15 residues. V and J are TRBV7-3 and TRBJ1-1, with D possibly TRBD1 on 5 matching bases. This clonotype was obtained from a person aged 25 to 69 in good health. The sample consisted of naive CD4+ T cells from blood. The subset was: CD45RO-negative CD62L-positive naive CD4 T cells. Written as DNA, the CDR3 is TGTGCCAGCAGCTTAATGGGGGGTGGTAACACTGAAGCTTTCTTT. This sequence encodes CASSLMGGGNTEAFF.